The following is a TCR beta chain sequence with its context. Between the trimmed V and J ends, which lost 5 bases and 0 bases, there was a span of 11 bases. This CDR3 contains 14 residues. CDR1 and CDR2 (germline): SGHVS, FNYEAQ. This specimen comes from a study of post-analysis software for immune sequencing data. Unique molecular identifiers had been added to the TCR beta cDNA libraries. TCRdb re-called the PCR reads with MiXCR, one entry per CDR3 protein. The sample contains 150,000 or so distinct CDR3 sequences, under 40% of which appear only once. The chain recombines TRBV7-6 with TRBJ2-7; TRBD2 is a possible D gene (5 bases). The specimen comprised blood, sampled after autologous hematopoietic stem cell transplantation. The origin of this receptor is a girl aged 10-17 years with multiple sclerosis. The CDR3 DNA follows: TGTGCCAGCAGCGCGACCGGGATCTCCTACGAGCAGTACTTC. Its protein is CASSATGISYEQYF.